One sample yielded the 9 T cell receptor beta chains listed below, sequenced in a study of CD8 T cells in Susac syndrome. RNA totalling about 0.45 to 1 ug underwent reverse transcription with random hexamers. TCRdb re-analysed the immunoSEQ multiplex PCR reads in MiXCR, keeping a single row per CDR3 protein. This sample yields more than 85,000 distinct CDR3 sequences, of which about 95% are seen a single time; under 0.1% belongs to the top ten. The sequencing input was CD4+ T cells from PBMCs. The receptors originated from a human donor in good health.

The V call is TRBV3-1, the J call TRBJ1-3; D not resolved. The germline CDR1 and CDR2 sequences are LGHDT and YNNKEL (reference sequence). Trimming pared 3 bases from V and 4 bases from J, leaving 4 bases between. This CDR3 is built from 12 residues. CDR3 nucleotide sequence: TGTGCCAGCAGCCAGAGGGGAAACACCATATATTTT. Translated: CASSQRGNTIYF.

This rearrangement joins TRBV20-1 to TRBJ2-4; TRBD2 might be the D (6 bases). Germline-derived CDR1 and CDR2 are DFQATT and SNEGSKA (reference sequence). Trimming removed 1 base at V and 1 base at J, with 14 bases between. The CDR3 extends over 16 amino acids. The CDR3 sequence: CSARVMEGLAKNIQYF. The DNA of the CDR3 is TGCAGTGCTAGAGTCATGGAGGGTCTGGCCAAAAACATTCAGTACTTC.

This clonotype came up once. J is TRBJ2-7 and V is TRBV12-3 or TRBV12-4; D gene unclear. Trimming pared 6 bases from V and 7 bases from J, leaving 10 bases between. The CDR3 contains 11 residues. The CDR3 reads CASSYGLEQYF. The CDR3 nucleotides read TGTGCCAGCAGCTACGGGTTGGAGCAGTACTTC.

The chain is built from TRBV5-6 and TRBJ2-7; D is possibly TRBD1 (5 bases). The V gene's germline CDR1 is SGHDT and CDR2 YYEEEE. The germline V and J ends were trimmed by 0 bases and 0 bases, with 10 bases remaining between them. The CDR3 sequence is 15 residues long. CDR3 loop: CASSLVTASSYEQYF. CDR3 sequence (DNA): TGTGCCAGCAGCTTGGTGACAGCGAGCTCCTACGAGCAGTACTTC.

The V gene is TRBV4-1, the J gene TRBJ1-5, with a weak D call TRBD1 (5 bases). CDR1 and CDR2 (germline): MGHRA, YSYEKL. The CDR3 contains 15 residues. V was clipped by 0 bases and J by 4 bases, with 10 bases between them. CDR3 sequence (DNA): TGCGCCAGCAGCCAAGAGGGGGGAGGAAATCAGCCCCAGCATTTT. Translation gives CASSQEGGGNQPQHF.

CDR3 amino acids: CASNRQGSYGYTF. CDR3 sequence (DNA): TGTGCCAGCAACCGACAGGGTAGCTATGGCTACACCTTC. The V gene is TRBV6-5, the J gene TRBJ1-2, with 7 bases identical to TRBD1. CDR1 and CDR2 (germline): MNHEY, SVGAGI. This CDR3 contains 13 residues. With V trimmed by 7 bases and J by 4 bases, 6 bases remained unmatched.

The chain is built from TRBV4-1 and TRBJ2-5; D remains ambiguous. The V gene lost 1 base and the J gene lost 5 bases, with 8 bases spanning the gap. The V gene's germline CDR1 is MGHRA and CDR2 YSYEKL. The length of the CDR3 is 13 residues. The CDR3 DNA reads as TGCGCCAGCAGCCAAGGGTTGGTGGAGACCCAGTACTTC. Translated: CASSQGLVETQYF.

This clonotype was observed once. This chain connects TRBV9 to TRBJ1-1; D is unresolved. V lost 1 base to trimming and J lost 3 bases, with 7 bases between them. CDR3 length: 13 amino acids. Germline V gene lookup returns CDR1 SGDLS and CDR2 YYNGEE. This chain's CDR3 is CASSVSVDTEAFF. The DNA for the CDR3 is TGTGCCAGCAGCGTAAGTGTGGACACTGAAGCTTTCTTT.

The genes are TRBV30 and TRBJ1-4; D unresolved. The CDR3 consists of 14 residues. Germline lookup yields CDR1 GTSNPN and CDR2 SVGIG (reference sequence). Trimming cost V 3 bases and J 4 bases, with 12 bases left between them. The CDR3 sequence: CAWRTAGVNEKLFF. The DNA for the CDR3 is TGTGCCTGGAGGACTGCGGGCGTTAATGAAAAACTGTTTTTT.